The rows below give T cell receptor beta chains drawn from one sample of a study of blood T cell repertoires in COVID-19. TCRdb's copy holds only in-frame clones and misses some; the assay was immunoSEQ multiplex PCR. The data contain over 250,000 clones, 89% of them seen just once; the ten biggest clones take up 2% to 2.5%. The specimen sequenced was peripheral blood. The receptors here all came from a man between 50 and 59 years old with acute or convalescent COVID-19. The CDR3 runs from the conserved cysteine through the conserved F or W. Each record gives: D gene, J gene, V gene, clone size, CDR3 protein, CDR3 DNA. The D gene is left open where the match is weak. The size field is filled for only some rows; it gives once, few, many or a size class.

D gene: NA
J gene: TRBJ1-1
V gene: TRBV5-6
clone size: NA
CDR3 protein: CASSARRRPEAFF
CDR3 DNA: TGTGCCAGCAGCGCCAGGAGGAGACCTGAAGCTTTCTTT

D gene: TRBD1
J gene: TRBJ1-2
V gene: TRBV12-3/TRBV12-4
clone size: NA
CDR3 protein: CASSLRTGDGYTF
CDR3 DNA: TGTGCCAGCAGTCTCCGGACAGGAGATGGCTACACCTTC

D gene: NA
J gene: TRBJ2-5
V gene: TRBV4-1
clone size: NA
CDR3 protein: CASSQDMAGAETQYF
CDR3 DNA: TGCGCCAGCAGCCAAGATATGGCGGGGGCAGAGACCCAGTACTTC

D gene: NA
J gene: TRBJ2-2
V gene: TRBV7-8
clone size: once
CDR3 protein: CASSPQSNTGELFF
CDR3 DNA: TGTGCCAGCAGCCCACAGTCGAACACCGGGGAGCTGTTTTTT

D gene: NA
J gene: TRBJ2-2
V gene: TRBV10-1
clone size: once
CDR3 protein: CASSERRADTGELFF
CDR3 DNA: TGCGCCAGCAGTGAGCGGAGGGCCGACACCGGGGAGCTGTTTTTT

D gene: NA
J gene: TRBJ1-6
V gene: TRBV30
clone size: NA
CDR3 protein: CAWSVTLGDSPLHF
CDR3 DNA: TGTGCCTGGAGTGTGACCCTCGGGGATTCACCCCTCCACTTT

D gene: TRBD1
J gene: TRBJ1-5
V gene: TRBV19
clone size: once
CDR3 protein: CASSTEQGPQPQHF
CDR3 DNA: TGTGCCAGTAGTACGGAACAGGGGCCGCAGCCCCAGCATTTT

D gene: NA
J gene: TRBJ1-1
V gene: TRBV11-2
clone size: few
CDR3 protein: CASSPQVMLTLNTEAFF
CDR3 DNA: TGTGCCAGCAGCCCCCAGGTTATGTTGACGTTGAACACTGAAGCTTTCTTT

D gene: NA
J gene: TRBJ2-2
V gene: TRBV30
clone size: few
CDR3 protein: CAWSPRGTRVMFF
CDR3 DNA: TGTGCCTGGAGTCCTCGGGGGACTCGGGTGATGTTTTTT

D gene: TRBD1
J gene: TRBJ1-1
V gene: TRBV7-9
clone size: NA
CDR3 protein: CASSFSQGGTEAFF
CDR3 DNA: TGTGCCAGCAGCTTTTCCCAGGGGGGCACTGAAGCTTTCTTT

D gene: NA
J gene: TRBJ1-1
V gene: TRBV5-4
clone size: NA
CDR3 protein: CASSLLGGGYTEAFF
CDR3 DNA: TGTGCCAGCAGCTTGCTCGGGGGGGGGTACACTGAAGCTTTCTTT

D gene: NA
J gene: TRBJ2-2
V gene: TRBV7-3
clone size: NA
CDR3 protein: CASSLTSVHTKGELFF
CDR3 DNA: TGTGCCAGCAGCTTAACATCAGTCCACACGAAAGGGGAGCTGTTTTTT

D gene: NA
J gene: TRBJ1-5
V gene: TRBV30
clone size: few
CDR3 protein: CAWSGRISNQPQHF
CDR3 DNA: TGTGCCTGGAGTGGGAGGATTAGCAATCAGCCCCAGCATTTT

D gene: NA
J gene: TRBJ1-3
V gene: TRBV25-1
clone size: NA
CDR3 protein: CASSLSGNTIYF
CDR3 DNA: TGTGCCAGCAGCCTCTCTGGAAACACCATATATTTT

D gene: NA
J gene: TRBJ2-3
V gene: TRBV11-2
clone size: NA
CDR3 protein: CASSLGAGDTQYF
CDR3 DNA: TGTGCCAGCAGCTTAGGGGCGGGAGATACGCAGTATTTT

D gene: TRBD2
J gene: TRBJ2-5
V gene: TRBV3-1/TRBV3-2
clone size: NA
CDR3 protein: CASSQGGGLETQYF
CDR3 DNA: TGTGCCAGCAGCCAAGGGGGGGGTCTGGAGACCCAGTACTTC

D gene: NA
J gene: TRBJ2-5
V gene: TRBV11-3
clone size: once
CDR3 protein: CASSLRLTGAQETQYF
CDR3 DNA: TGTGCCAGCAGCTTACGCCTCACAGGAGCACAAGAGACCCAGTACTTC

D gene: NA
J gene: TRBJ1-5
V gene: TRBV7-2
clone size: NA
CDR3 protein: CASSLAAGGNQPQHF
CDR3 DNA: TGTGCCAGCAGCTTAGCGGCGGGTGGCAATCAGCCCCAGCATTTT

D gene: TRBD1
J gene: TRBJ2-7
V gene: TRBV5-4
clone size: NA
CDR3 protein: CASSHGQVLSYEQYF
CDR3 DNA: TGTGCCAGCAGCCACGGACAGGTACTCTCCTACGAGCAGTACTTC

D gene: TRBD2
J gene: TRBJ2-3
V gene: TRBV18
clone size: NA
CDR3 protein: CASSGTSGIDTQYF
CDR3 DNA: TGTGCCAGCTCCGGGACTAGCGGTATAGATACGCAGTATTTT

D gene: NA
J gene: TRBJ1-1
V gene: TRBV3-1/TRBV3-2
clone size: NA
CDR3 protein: CASSQDLVAGTEAFF
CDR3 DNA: TGTGCCAGCAGCCAAGATCTGGTGGCAGGGACTGAAGCTTTCTTT

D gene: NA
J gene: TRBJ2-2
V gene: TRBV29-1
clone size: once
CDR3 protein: CSVENPVNTGELFF
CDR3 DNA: TGCAGCGTTGAAAACCCGGTCAACACCGGGGAGCTGTTTTTT

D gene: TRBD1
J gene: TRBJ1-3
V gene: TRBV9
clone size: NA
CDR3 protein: CASSVGQGAPGNTIYF
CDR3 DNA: TGTGCCAGCAGCGTCGGACAGGGGGCCCCTGGAAACACCATATATTTT

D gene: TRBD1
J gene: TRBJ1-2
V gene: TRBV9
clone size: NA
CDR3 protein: CASSGWTGRRGYTF
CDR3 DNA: TGTGCCAGCAGCGGCTGGACAGGGCGACGGGGCTACACCTTC

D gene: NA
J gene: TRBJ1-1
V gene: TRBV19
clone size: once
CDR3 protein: CASSPTRAGIGGTEAFF
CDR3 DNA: TGTGCCAGTAGTCCAACCCGCGCCGGGATCGGAGGGACTGAAGCTTTCTTT

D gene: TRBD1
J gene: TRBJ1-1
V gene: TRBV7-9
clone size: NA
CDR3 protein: CASSPRDSPTEAFF
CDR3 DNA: TGTGCCAGCAGCCCCCGGGACAGTCCCACTGAAGCTTTCTTT

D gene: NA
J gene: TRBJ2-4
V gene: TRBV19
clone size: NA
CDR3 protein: CASSYDRKNIQYF
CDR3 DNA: TGTGCCAGTAGTTATGACAGGAAAAACATTCAGTACTTC

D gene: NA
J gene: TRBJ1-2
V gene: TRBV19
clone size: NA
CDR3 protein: CASSVSGRGGYTF
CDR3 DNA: TGTGCCAGTTCCGTCAGCGGCCGGGGTGGCTACACCTTC

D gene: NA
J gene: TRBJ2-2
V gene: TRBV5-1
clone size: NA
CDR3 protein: CASSLGQRTGELFF
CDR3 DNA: TGCGCCAGCAGCTTGGGACAGAGAACCGGGGAGCTGTTTTTT

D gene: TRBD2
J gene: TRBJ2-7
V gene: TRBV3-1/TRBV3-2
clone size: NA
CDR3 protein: CASSRGSGGTYEQYF
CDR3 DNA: TGTGCCAGCAGCCGGGGTAGCGGGGGGACCTACGAGCAGTACTTC

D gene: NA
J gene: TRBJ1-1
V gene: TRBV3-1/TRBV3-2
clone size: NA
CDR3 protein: CASTTSGVNTEAFF
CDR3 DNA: TGTGCCAGCACTACATCGGGTGTGAACACTGAAGCTTTCTTT

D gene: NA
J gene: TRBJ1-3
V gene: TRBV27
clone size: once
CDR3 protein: CASSRGGAMSGNTIYF
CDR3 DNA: TGTGCCAGCAGCCGGGGAGGGGCCATGTCTGGAAACACCATATATTTT

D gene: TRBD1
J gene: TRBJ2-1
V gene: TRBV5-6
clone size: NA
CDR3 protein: CASSFGTDSYNEQFF
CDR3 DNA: TGTGCCAGCAGCTTCGGGACAGACTCCTACAATGAGCAGTTCTTC

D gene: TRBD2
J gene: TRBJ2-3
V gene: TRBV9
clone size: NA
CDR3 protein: CASSALPLAGGADTQYF
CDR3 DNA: TGTGCCAGCAGCGCCTTACCCTTAGCGGGGGGGGCAGATACGCAGTATTTT

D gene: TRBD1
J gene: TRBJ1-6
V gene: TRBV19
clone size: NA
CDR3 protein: CASSALGQGNSPLHF
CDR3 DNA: TGTGCCAGTAGTGCCCTGGGACAGGGGAATTCACCCCTCCACTTT

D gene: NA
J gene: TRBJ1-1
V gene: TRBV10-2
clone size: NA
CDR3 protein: CASRRTGREAEAFF
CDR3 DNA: TGCGCCAGCAGACGCACAGGGCGGGAGGCTGAAGCTTTCTTT

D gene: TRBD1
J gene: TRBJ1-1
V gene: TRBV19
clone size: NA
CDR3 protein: CASSQGGMNTEAFF
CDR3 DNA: TGTGCCAGTAGTCAAGGGGGCATGAACACTGAAGCTTTCTTT

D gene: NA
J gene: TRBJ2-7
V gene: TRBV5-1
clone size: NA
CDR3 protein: CASSEGGPYEQYF
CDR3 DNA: TGCGCCAGCAGTGAGGGGGGGCCTTACGAGCAGTACTTC

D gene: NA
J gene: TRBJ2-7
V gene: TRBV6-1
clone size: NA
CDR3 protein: CASREAGNSYEQYF
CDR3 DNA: TGTGCCAGCAGGGAAGCCGGTAATTCCTACGAGCAGTACTTC